This TCR beta chain is from a study of T-cell reconstitution after alpha-beta-depleted transplantation in children. Study observations and caveats: At around two months after transplant, the alpha-beta T cells were reportedly derived from several hundred expanded clones that came from non-depleted graft cells. By one year post-transplant, T-cell counts and diversity largely arose from T cells that were newly produced. Surviving recipient T cells and thymic progenitors underlay high day-60 TCRbeta diversity in some patients.

This clonotype has more than one count but fewer than ten. The antigen remains unidentified. Unique molecular identifiers tagged the TCRbeta library. MiXCR, run by TCRdb on the PCR reads, gives a single entry per CDR3 protein. The sample shows about 1,000,000 distinct CDR3 sequences, about 30% of them seen only once. The CDR3 consists of 21 residues. Trimming stripped 2 bases from V and 4 bases from J, with 31 bases between. Per germline, CDR1 MNHEY and CDR2 SVGEGT. V and J are TRBV6-2 or TRBV6-3 and TRBJ2-3; D tentatively fits TRBD1 or TRBD2 (6 bases each). This TCR was recovered from a boy younger than two who had a stem cell transplant for SCID, so the T cells may come from the graft donor. The input for sequencing was PBMCs, mostly from graft donor cells, taken 360 days after TCRalphabeta/CD19-depleted stem cell transplant. CDR3 in DNA: TGTGCCAGCAGTTACAGGACTGGGGGGCTTAGGATTCCTCTTCTCTCAGATACGCAGTATTTT. It specifies CASSYRTGGLRIPLLSDTQYF.